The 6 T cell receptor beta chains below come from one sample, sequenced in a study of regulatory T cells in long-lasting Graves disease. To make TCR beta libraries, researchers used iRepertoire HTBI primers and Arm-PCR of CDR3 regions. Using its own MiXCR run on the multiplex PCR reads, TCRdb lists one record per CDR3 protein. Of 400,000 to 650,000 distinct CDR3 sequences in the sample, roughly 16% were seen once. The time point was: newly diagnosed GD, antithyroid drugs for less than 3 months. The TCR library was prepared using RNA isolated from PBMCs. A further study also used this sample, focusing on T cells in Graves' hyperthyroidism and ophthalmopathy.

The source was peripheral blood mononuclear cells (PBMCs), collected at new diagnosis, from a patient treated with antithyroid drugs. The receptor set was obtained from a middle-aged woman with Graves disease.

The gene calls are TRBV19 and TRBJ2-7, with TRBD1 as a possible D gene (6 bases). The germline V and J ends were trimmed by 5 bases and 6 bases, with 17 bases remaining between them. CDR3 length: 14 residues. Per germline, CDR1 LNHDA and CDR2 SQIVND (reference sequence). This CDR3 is CASSVNPTGSEQYF. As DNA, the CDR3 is TGTGCCAGTAGTGTGAATCCCACAGGGAGCGAGCAGTACTTC. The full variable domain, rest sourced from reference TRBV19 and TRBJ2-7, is DGGITQSPKYLFRKEGQNVTLSCEQNLNHDAMYWYRQDPGQGLRLIYYSQIVNDFQKGDIAEGYSVSREKKESFPLTVTSAQKNPTAFYLCASSVNPTGSEQYFGPGTRLTVT.

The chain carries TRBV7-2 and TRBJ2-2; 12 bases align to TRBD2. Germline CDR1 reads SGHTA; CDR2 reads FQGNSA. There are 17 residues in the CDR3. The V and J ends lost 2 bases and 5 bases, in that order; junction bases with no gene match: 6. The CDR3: CASSLLAGGAGTGELFF. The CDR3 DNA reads TGTGCCAGCAGCTTACTAGCGGGGGGGGCGGGGACCGGGGAGCTGTTTTTT.

The DNA of the CDR3 is TGTGCCAGCAGTTACTCCATGGGGAACTATGGCTACACCTTC. As protein: CASSYSMGNYGYTF. The V and J genes are TRBV6-2 or TRBV6-3 and TRBJ1-2; D unresolved. This CDR3 has 14 residues. Germline values: CDR1 MNHEY, CDR2 SVGEGT. With 0 bases removed from V and 2 bases from J, the gap between germline ends came to 7 bases.

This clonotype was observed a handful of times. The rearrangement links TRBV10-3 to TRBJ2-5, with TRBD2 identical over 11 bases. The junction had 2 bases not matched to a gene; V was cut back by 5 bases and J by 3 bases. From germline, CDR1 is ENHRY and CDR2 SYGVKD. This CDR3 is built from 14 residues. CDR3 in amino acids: CAISISGGEETQYF. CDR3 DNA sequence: TGTGCCATCAGTATTAGCGGGGGGGAAGAGACCCAGTACTTC.

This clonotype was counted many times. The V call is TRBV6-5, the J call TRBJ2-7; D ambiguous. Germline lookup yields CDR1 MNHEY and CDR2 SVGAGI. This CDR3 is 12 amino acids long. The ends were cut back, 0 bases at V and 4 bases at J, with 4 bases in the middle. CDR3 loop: CASSYSTYEQYF. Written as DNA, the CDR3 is TGTGCCAGCAGTTACTCGACGTACGAGCAGTACTTC.

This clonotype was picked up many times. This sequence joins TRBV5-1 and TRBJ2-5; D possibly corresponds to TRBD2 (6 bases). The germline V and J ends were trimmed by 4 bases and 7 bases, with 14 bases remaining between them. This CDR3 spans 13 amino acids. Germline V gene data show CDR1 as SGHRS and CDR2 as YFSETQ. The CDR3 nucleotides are TGCGCCAGCAGCCTGGAGGGCCAACTGACCCAGTACTTC. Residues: CASSLEGQLTQYF.